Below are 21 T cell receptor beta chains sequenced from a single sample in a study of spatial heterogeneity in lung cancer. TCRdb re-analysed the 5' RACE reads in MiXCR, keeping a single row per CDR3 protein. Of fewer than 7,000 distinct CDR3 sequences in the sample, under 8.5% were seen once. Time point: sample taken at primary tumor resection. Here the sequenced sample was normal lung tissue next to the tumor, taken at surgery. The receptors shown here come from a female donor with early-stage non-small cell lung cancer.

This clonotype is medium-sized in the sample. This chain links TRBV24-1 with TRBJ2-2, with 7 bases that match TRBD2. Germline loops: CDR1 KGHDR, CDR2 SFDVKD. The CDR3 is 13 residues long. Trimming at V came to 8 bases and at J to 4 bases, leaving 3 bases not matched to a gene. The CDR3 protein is CATTGGSTGELFF. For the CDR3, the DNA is TGTGCCACCACGGGCGGGAGCACCGGGGAGCTGTTTTTT.

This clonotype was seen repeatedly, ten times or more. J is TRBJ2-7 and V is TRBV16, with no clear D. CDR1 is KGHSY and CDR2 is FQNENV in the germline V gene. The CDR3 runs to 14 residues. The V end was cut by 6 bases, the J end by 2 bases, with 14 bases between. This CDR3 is CASSRTDRAYEQYF. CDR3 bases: TGTGCCAGCAGTCGGACCGACCGAGCCTACGAGCAGTACTTC.

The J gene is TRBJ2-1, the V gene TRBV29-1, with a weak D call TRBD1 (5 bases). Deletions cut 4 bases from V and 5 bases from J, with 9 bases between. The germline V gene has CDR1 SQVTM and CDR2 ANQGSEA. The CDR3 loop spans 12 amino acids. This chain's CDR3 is CSVGAGNNEQFF. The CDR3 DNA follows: TGCAGCGTTGGAGCAGGGAACAATGAGCAGTTCTTC.

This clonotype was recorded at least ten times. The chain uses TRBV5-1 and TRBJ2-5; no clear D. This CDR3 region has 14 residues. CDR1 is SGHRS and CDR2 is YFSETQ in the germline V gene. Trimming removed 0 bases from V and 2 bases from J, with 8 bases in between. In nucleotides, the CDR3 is TGCGCCAGCAGCTTGGAAAACCCTCAAGAGACCCAGTACTTC. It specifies CASSLENPQETQYF.

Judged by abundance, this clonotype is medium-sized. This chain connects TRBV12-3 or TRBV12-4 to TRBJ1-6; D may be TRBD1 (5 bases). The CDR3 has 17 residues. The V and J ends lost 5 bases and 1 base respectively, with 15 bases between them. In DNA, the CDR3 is TGTGCCAGCAGTGGCCGGGGTGCAGGGTCCTATAATTCACCCCTCCACTTT. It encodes CASSGRGAGSYNSPLHF.

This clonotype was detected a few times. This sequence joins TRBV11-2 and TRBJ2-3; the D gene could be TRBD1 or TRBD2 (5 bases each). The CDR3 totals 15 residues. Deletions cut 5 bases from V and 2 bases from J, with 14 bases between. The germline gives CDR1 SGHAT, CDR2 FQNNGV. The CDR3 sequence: CASSHRDGPTDTQYF. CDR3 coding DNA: TGTGCCAGCAGCCACCGGGACGGTCCCACAGATACGCAGTATTTT.

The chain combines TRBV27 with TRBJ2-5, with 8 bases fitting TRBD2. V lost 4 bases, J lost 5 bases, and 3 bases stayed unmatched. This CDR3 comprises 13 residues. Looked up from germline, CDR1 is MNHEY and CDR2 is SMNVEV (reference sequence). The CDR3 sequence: CASSSGLEETQYF. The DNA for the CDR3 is TGTGCCAGCAGTTCGGGACTAGAGGAGACCCAGTACTTC.

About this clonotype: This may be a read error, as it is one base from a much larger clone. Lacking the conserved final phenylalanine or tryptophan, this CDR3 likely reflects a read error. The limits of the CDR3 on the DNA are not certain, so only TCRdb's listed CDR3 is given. The CDR3 loop reads CASSSTGTSGGPMFL. The rearrangement links TRBV9 to TRBJ2-1; the table's TRBD2 call for D was not verified on the DNA. From its first to its last residue, the CDR3 has 15 amino acids. Germline CDR1 SGDLS, CDR2 YYNGEE.

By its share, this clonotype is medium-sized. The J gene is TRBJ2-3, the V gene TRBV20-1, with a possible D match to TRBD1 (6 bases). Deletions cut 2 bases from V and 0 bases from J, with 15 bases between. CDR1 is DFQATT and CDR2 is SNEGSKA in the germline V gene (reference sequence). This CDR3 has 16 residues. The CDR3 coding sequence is TGCAGTGCTAGACGGGCCCGGCAGGGGAGCACAGATACGCAGTATTTT. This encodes CSARRARQGSTDTQYF.

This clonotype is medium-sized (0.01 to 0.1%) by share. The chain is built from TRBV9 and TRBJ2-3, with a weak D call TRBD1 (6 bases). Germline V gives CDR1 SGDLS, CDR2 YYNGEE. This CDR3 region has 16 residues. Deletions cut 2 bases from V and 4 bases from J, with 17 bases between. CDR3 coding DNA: TGTGCCAGCAGCGTTGAGGTGGGCAGGGGATCAGATACGCAGTATTTT. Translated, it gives CASSVEVGRGSDTQYF.

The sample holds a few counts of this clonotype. The CDR3 spells CASRNPNRGNEQFF. CDR3 bases: TGTGCCAGCAGAAACCCTAACAGGGGCAATGAGCAGTTCTTC. V is TRBV6-6 and J is TRBJ2-1; TRBD1 matches 7 bases. CDR1 and CDR2 from the germline V gene are MNHNY and SVGAGI (reference sequence). CDR3 length equals 14 residues. The V and J ends lost 6 bases and 6 bases, in that order; junction bases with no gene match: 8.

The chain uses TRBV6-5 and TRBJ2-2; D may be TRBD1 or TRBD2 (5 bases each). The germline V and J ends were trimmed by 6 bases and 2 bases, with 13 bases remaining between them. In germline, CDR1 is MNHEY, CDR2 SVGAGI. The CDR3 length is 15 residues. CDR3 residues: CASRPPGRNTGELFF. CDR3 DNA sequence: TGTGCCAGCAGACCCCCGGGACGTAACACCGGGGAGCTGTTTTTT.

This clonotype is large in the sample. CDR3 nucleotides: TGTGCCAGCAGCCGGGACAGGTCTTCGTATGGCTACACCTTC. This gives the protein CASSRDRSSYGYTF. The chain links TRBV7-2 to TRBJ1-2, with 8 bases matching TRBD1. The germline V gene encodes CDR1 SGHTA and CDR2 FQGNSA. Trimming took 5 bases from V and 5 from J; bases not matched to a gene: 7. The CDR3 has 14 residues.

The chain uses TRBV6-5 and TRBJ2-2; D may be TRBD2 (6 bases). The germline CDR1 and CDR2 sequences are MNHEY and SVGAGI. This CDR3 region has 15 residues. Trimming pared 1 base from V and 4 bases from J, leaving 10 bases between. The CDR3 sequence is CASSYFRGSTGELFF. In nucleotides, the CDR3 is TGTGCCAGCAGTTACTTTCGGGGGAGCACCGGGGAGCTGTTTTTT.

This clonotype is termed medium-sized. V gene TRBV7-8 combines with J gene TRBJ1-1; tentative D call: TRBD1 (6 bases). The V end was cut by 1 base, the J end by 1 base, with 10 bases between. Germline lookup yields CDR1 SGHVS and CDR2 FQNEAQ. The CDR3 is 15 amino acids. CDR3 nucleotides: TGTGCCAGCAGCTTAGTCAGGGGTAGGAACACTGAAGCTTTCTTT. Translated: CASSLVRGRNTEAFF.

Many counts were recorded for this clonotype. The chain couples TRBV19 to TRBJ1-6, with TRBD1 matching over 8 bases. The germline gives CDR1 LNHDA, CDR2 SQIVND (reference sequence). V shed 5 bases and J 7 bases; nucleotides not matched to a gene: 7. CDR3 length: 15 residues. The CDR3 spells CASSGRDRQNSPLHF. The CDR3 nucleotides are TGTGCCAGTAGTGGACGGGACAGGCAGAATTCACCCCTCCACTTT.

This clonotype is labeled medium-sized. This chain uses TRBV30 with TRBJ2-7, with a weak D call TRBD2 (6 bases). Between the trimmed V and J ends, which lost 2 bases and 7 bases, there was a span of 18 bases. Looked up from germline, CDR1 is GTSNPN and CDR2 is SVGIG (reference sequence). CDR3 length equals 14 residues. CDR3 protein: CAWSYGGFRREQYF. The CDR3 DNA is TGTGCCTGGAGTTATGGGGGGTTTAGGCGGGAGCAGTACTTC. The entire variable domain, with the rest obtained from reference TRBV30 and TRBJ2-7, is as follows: SQTIHQWPATLVQPVGSPLSLECTVEGTSNPNLYWYRQAAGRGLQLLFYSVGIGQISSEVPQNLSASRPQDRQFILSSKKLLLSDSGFYLCAWSYGGFRREQYFGPGTRLTVT.

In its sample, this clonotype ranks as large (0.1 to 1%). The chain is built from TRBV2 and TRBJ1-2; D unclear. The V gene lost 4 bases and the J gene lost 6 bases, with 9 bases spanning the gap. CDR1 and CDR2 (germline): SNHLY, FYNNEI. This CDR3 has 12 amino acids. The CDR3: CASSGGGNGYTF. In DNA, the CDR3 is TGTGCCAGCAGTGGGGGAGGGAATGGCTACACCTTC. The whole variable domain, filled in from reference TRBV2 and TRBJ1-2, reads EPEVTQTPSHQVTQMGQEVILRCVPISNHLYFYWYRQILGQKVEFLVSFYNNEISEKSEIFDDQFSVERPDGSNFTLKIRSTKLEDSAMYFCASSGGGNGYTFGSGTRLTVV.

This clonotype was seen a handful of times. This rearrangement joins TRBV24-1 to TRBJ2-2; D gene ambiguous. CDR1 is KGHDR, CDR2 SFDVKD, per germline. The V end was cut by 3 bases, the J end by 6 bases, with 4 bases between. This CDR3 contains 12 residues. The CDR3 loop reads CATSDRAGELFF. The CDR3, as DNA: TGTGCCACCAGTGATAGGGCCGGGGAGCTGTTTTTT.

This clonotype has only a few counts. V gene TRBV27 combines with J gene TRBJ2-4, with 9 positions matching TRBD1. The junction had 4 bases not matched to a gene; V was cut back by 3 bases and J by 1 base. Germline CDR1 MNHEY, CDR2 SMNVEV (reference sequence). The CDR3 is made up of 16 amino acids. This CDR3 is CASSLTGGKAKNIQYF. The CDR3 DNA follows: TGTGCCAGCAGTTTGACAGGGGGGAAGGCCAAAAACATTCAGTACTTC.

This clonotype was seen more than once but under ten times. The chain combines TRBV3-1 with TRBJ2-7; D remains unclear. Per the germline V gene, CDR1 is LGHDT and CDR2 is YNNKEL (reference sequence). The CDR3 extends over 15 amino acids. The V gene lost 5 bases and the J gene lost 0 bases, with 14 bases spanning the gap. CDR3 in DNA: TGTGCCAGCAGCGCAACATGGAGTAGCTCCTACGAGCAGTACTTC. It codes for CASSATWSSSYEQYF.